The clone carrying this TCR beta chain was found a few times. The data derive from a study of early T cells in non-severe SARS-CoV-2 infection. TCRdb passed the 5' RACE reads through MiXCR, listing each CDR3 protein once. The sample has 75,000 to 100,000 distinct CDR3 sequences, 13% to 15% seen once. The TCR sequence derives from an adult who was a healthcare worker with PCR-confirmed SARS-CoV-2 infection or an uninfected control (not recorded which). Sample: whole blood.

The CDR3 region is CASRLRIHTYEQYF. CDR3 DNA sequence: TGTGCCAGCAGATTACGGATCCATACCTACGAGCAGTACTTC. The chain combines TRBV2 with TRBJ2-7; unclear D gene. Germline V gives CDR1 SNHLY, CDR2 FYNNEI. The CDR3 runs to 14 residues. V was pared by 6 bases and J by 2 bases, with 14 bases between. Full variable domain (outside the CDR3, taken from reference TRBV2 and TRBJ2-7): EPEVTQTPSHQVTQMGQEVILRCVPISNHLYFYWYRQILGQKVEFLVSFYNNEISEKSEIFDDQFSVERPDGSNFTLKIRSTKLEDSAMYFCASRLRIHTYEQYFGPGTRLTVT.